The T cell receptor (beta chain) under discussion was sequenced for a study of cytomegalovirus exposure and HLA in healthy donors (dated by TCRdb to about 2017). The study in broad terms: In an earlier analysis of roughly 500 of the donors, around 290 Gb of sequence data and 100 million or so unique TCR beta sequences from 180 million or so T cells were reported. An early release covering around 630 HLA-typed donors comprised around 300 gigabases of sequencing data and approximately 80 million unique TCR sequences. Of the roughly 400 genotyped donors, 65% to 90% fell in the genetic ancestry cluster associated with self-reported Caucasian donors. The study aimed to test whether cataloging public T cell receptors could reveal signatures of past pathogen exposure. The study used immunosequencing to profile the T cell repertoires of approximately 690 subjects and linked those repertoires to cytomegalovirus serostatus. A separate validation cohort of 100 to 150 different subjects was used in addition to the approximately 700-subject first cohort. To predict cytomegalovirus infection status, the study combined high-throughput TCR immunosequencing, statistical association of individual TCRs with disease status, and machine learning. To study patterns of TCR occurrence, a later analysis re-analyzed previously published TCR beta repertoires from 600 to 750 donors and added high-resolution HLA genotyping. Rather than using new phenotypic data, the later analysis identified candidate immune exposures from TCR beta sequences and from how often those sequences occurred across donors. To decide whether each TCR beta V gene segment behaved as functional or pseudogenic, an earlier analysis of nearly 600 of the donors relied on high-throughput TCR beta sequencing. Donor age, sex, ethnicity and CMV serostatus were compiled alongside the repertoire data. In a later genetic analysis, genome-wide SNP genotypes for about 65% of the roughly 700 donors were used, and that subset was treated as a discovery cohort. All discovery cohort repertoires had been generated using a single sequencing platform. HLA typing included class I and class II loci at four-digit resolution. Typing coverage differed by locus: A, B, C, DRB1 and DQB1 were typed in roughly 620-640 donors, DQA1 in approximately 520, DPA1 in around 600, and DPB1 in 450 to 480. Roughly 5 DR-DQ haplotypes were handled as single units for association and clustering, since linkage in the cohort was strong. On average, approximately 250,000 unique TCR beta nucleotide sequences were sequenced per donor among 398 genotyped donors of the cohort, with around 19% of those sequences being non-productive. Beyond this particular receptor, the publication reports: Because counts were too low, about 17 rarely observed V segments, including chromosome 9 orphons, were excluded from the earlier analysis of about 500 of the donors. A cluster of highly shared sequence variants was judged likely to represent a technical artifact of the sequencing pipeline. A later genetic analysis reported fewer N-insertions in productive TCRs among donors in an Asian-associated ancestry cluster than the roughly 690-donor mean. In a later analysis, HLA-associated TCR beta chains showed more clonal expansion and lower generation probabilities than non-associated chains that were equally common. The presence/absence analyses assumed that sequencing depth was roughly uniform across donors, and that assumption may not be true. According to a later analysis, most CMV-associated TCR beta chains appeared to be HLA-restricted, and the HLA associations seemed to be driven largely by CMV exposure. In a later analysis, around 17,000 TCR beta sequences were associated with specific HLA alleles at a false discovery rate of 0.05. A later analysis found that TCR association rates varied across HLA loci, with DRB1 alleles showing the most associated TCRs and HLA-C alleles the fewest. Three of the identified cytomegalovirus-associated TCR beta chains were confirmed in vitro to be specific for cytomegalovirus antigens. Immune exposure information for the cohort was limited to CMV serostatus. Some IMGT-functional V segments, including TRBV6-2 and TRBV6-3, could not be distinguished by the 87-base-pair reads and were therefore excluded. Linkage disequilibrium might explain the correlated functional status among segregating V segments, but an unknown experimental factor could not be excluded. HLA typing was unavailable for some donors at each locus, so association tests used only the typed subset. The authors suggested that the approach could potentially be generalized to other disease states and immunological phenotypes. When HLA alleles, especially DR and DQ, strongly co-occurred, TCR associations were difficult to assign to individual alleles. Most TCR sequences were seen in very few donors, while some public TCRs were found in many individuals. This cohort had only TCR beta chains sequenced, and the lack of alpha or paired-chain data limited which features could be detected. The classifier was reported to diagnose cytomegalovirus status with high specificity and sensitivity in both the original and validation cohorts. A further reported finding was that TCR beta sequences accurately predicted the HLA-A and HLA-B alleles for most subjects in the first cohort. A later genetic analysis associated a missense DCLRE1C variant with V-gene and J-gene trimming of TCR beta chains, and an independent cohort replicated the association. A later analysis reported that several top co-occurrence clusters appeared linked to parvovirus B19, influenza, CMV and Epstein-Barr virus. The study gave a list of 150 to 200 TCR beta chains associated with cytomegalovirus. In an earlier analysis of more than 450 of the donors, most TCR beta V segments were observed in productive rearrangements about 87% or about 30% of the time, broadly matching IMGT annotations.

The germline V gene (reference sequence) provides CDR1 SGHNT and CDR2 YYREEE. From the cysteine up to the phenylalanine, the CDR3 has a length of 16 residues. The CDR3 DNA has 48 bases and is translated from base 1. Trimming leaves V shorter by 0 bases and J shorter by 3 bases, with the junction holding 9 bases beyond the gene matches. In total, approximately 610 healthy bone marrow donors made up the cohort. At the time of sampling, all cohort members were nominally healthy, though unrecorded immune exposures were likely present. The donor was CMV seropositive and was included in the group of 250 to 300 seropositive cohort members. Each donor provided a peripheral blood sample, and peripheral blood mononuclear cells were used for TCR beta sequencing. The Qiagen DNeasy Blood Extraction Kit was used to extract genomic DNA from the blood cell samples. This clone came up a few times. Its target antigen remains unknown. No quality values exist for individual bases; no much larger clone is one base distant.

Library method: the immunoSEQ multiplex PCR assay. The multiplex PCR relied on a mix of 60 forward primers for TCR Vbeta segments and 13 reverse primers for TCR Jbeta segments. The CDR3 region of rearranged TCR beta genes was amplified from genomic DNA with a multiplex PCR assay. The Illumina HiSeq System was used to sequence the amplified TCR beta libraries as 87-base-pair reads. The source study handled its data this way. A later analysis tallied 75 million to 95 million unique TCR beta chains across the approximately 670 repertoires, and approximately 12 million of those chains were shared by two or more donors. Raw reads were error-corrected and collapsed into unique sequences with a nearest-neighbor algorithm that merged closely related sequences to remove PCR and sequencing errors. CDR3 sequences were aligned to IMGT reference sequences to assign V, D and J gene segments. For a sequence to be retained, a match of at least six nucleotides to both a V gene segment and a J gene segment was required. A rearrangement counted as productive if the CDR3 had no stop codons and remained in frame with V and J, and every other rearrangement counted as non-productive. Following IMGT convention, CDR3 was defined as the stretch from the second conserved V-encoded cysteine up to the conserved J-encoded phenylalanine. In an earlier analysis of around 640 of the donors, sequences lacking an unambiguous match to a single V gene segment were excluded. In an earlier analysis of roughly 600 of the donors, a V segment was called functional when productive rearrangements were above 56.7%, and segregating when the standard deviation between donors exceeded 5%. A statistical classification framework was built for diagnosing cytomegalovirus status from the catalog of TCR beta chain sequences. V and J gene assignment, in a later analysis, came from comparing TCR nucleotide sequences with IMGT/GENE-DB human TR gene sequences. Using the TCRdist pipeline, a later analysis assigned CDR3 sequences along with most-parsimonious VDJ recombination scenarios. In a later analysis, every TCR beta chain was defined by the combination of its CDR3 amino acid sequence and its V-gene family, and reads without a unique V-gene family were dropped. To address suspected cross-contamination and a sequencing artifact, a later analysis removed 592 highly shared, low-generation-probability nucleotide sequences. For each public chain, a later analysis derived a clonal expansion index from normalized ranks of inferred template counts within each repertoire. In a later analysis, generation probabilities were computed with a VDJ recombination model fitted to out-of-frame rearrangements, and the resulting probabilities were checked against IGoR. A later analysis scored TCR-TCR, TCR-HLA and TCR-CMV co-occurrence with hypergeometric tests, applying a repertoire-size bias correction to TCR pairs. In a later analysis, false discovery rates were estimated by permuting HLA or CMV assignments 20 times. In a later analysis, co-occurring TCRs were grouped with DBSCAN, and TCRdist sequence similarity was added when clustering was performed within HLA-allele-positive subsets. Repertoires with fewer than 30,000 or more than 120,000 public chains, plus five repertoires with anomalous nucleotide sharing, were excluded from co-occurrence clustering. Not all clones reach the TCRdb copy of this immuneACCESS table, which keeps in-frame sequences only. Checked studies attribute under half of the gap to unresolved V genes and leave the rest unexplained. Clonal size and the V and J genes are those of that table, whereas D and trimming came from the DNA. In this sample the table shows about 150,000 clones, 65% to 90% of which occur a single time. Approximately 6.3% of the sample is held by the ten biggest clonotypes.

This receptor chain uses TRBV5-4 and TRBJ2-7, with 7 bases aligning to TRBD2. Sequencing was carried out using PBMCs. This clonotype was obtained from a woman aged 50 to 65 in good health and CMV-seropositive. The CDR3 is CASSLDAGRGDYEQYF. The sequence in DNA is TGTGCCAGCAGCTTGGATGCAGGGAGGGGTGACTACGAGCAGTACTTC.